One sample yielded the 24 T cell receptor beta chains listed below, sequenced in a study of cytomegalovirus exposure and HLA in healthy donors. The PCR contained 60 Vbeta and 13 Jbeta primers. Here immunoSEQ multiplex PCR was the method, and the copy in TCRdb shows in-frame clones only, minus some. This sample has 100,000 to 150,000 clones, with about 78% found just once. What was sequenced was PBMCs. These receptors were collected from a human donor in good health.

CDR3 protein: CAISGAGTGGGEQYF. The CDR3 DNA is TGTGCCATCAGTGGAGCCGGGACAGGGGGGGGCGAGCAGTACTTC. This chain joins TRBV10-3 and TRBJ2-5, with 11 positions matching TRBD1. The J call may be mistaken, given a closer DNA end match to TRBJ2-7. The V gene's germline CDR1 is ENHRY and CDR2 SYGVKD. The CDR3 runs to 15 residues.

This sequence joins TRBV27 and TRBJ2-1, with TRBD2 matching 10 bases. CDR1 and CDR2 from the germline V gene are MNHEY and SMNVEV (reference sequence). CDR3 size: 20 residues. Trimming at V came to 6 bases and at J to 8 bases, leaving 25 bases not matched to a gene. The CDR3 loop is CASRKKQTGTSDPKGDEQFF. In nucleotides, the CDR3 is TGTGCCAGCAGGAAAAAACAGACCGGGACTAGCGATCCTAAAGGGGATGAGCAGTTCTTC.

This clone is a singleton in its sample. The chain uses TRBV7-2 and TRBJ2-1; D is possibly TRBD1 (5 bases). The CDR3 is 15 residues long. The V gene lost 5 bases and the J gene lost 2 bases, with 13 bases spanning the gap. The germline V gene encodes CDR1 SGHTA and CDR2 FQGNSA. CDR3 amino acids: CASSRRGLAYNEQFF. The DNA for the CDR3 is TGTGCCAGCAGCAGAAGGGGCCTAGCCTACAATGAGCAGTTCTTC.

This chain links TRBV9 with TRBJ2-7; 9 bases fit TRBD1. Germline CDR1 reads SGDLS; CDR2 reads YYNGEE. V lost 3 bases to trimming and J lost 6 bases; unmatched junction nucleotides: 4. This CDR3 contains 13 residues. CDR3 protein: CASSGQGGLEQYF. Here the CDR3 DNA reads TGTGCCAGCAGCGGACAGGGGGGTCTCGAGCAGTACTTC. Looking up the rest from reference TRBV9 and TRBJ2-7 gives the full variable domain: DSGVTQTPKHLITATGQRVTLRCSPRSGDLSVYWYQQSLDQGLQFLIQYYNGEERAKGNILERFSAQQFPDLHSELNLSSLELGDSALYFCASSGQGGLEQYFGPGTRLTVT.

The V and J genes are TRBV29-1 and TRBJ2-3; TRBD2 matches at 8 bases. V trimming: 3 bases; J trimming: 3 bases; junction bases outside the gene matches: 17. The CDR3 runs 18 residues. Germline V CDR1 and CDR2: SQVTM, ANQGSEA. CDR3 nucleotide sequence: TGCAGCGTTGAGGGGGTCAGGCTGGACGGCGGGGGGACAGATACGCAGTATTTT. Its translation: CSVEGVRLDGGGTDTQYF.

The chain couples TRBV19 to TRBJ2-5; 7 nucleotides match TRBD1. J gave up 7 bases and V 5 bases, and 13 bases lay outside the gene matches. This CDR3 has 15 amino acids. Germline V gives CDR1 LNHDA, CDR2 SQIVND (reference sequence). The CDR3 spells CASSEGALRPRTQYF. Written as DNA, the CDR3 is TGTGCCAGTAGTGAGGGGGCCCTACGCCCTCGGACCCAGTACTTC.

This clone was counted only a few times. V gene TRBV5-1 combines with J gene TRBJ1-2; 10 positions match TRBD1. The J segment lost 4 bases and the V segment lost 1 base, leaving 7 bases of the junction unmatched. Germline V gene lookup returns CDR1 SGHRS and CDR2 YFSETQ. The CDR3 contains 16 residues. The CDR3 here is CASSLLGTGAAYGYTF. As DNA, the CDR3 is TGCGCCAGCAGCTTGCTCGGGACAGGGGCCGCCTATGGCTACACCTTC.

This chain uses TRBV7-6 with TRBJ2-5, with D possibly being TRBD1 (6 bases). The J call is in doubt because the DNA end fits TRBJ2-7 better. Germline values: CDR1 SGHVS, CDR2 FNYEAQ. The CDR3 has 13 amino acids. CDR3 amino acids: CASSSGTIGEQYF. As DNA, the CDR3 is TGTGCCAGCAGCTCCGGGACAATTGGCGAGCAGTACTTC.

The chain recombines TRBV5-8 with TRBJ2-7; TRBD1 aligns across 7 bases. V lost 1 base, J lost 2 bases, and 3 bases stayed unmatched. Per the germline V gene, CDR1 is SGHTS and CDR2 is YDEGEE. The CDR3 consists of 14 residues. This CDR3 is CASSLYQGAYEQYF. CDR3 in DNA: TGTGCCAGCAGCTTGTATCAGGGGGCCTACGAGCAGTACTTC.

This clone came up a few times. The CDR3 DNA reads TGCGCCAGCGATAAGGGGGGGAGGGCTCGGAACACTGAAGCTTTCTTT. Translation gives CASDKGGRARNTEAFF. The chain has TRBV5-1 and TRBJ1-1, with D possibly matching TRBD1 (6 bases). There are 16 residues in the CDR3. From germline, CDR1 is SGHRS and CDR2 YFSETQ. V was cut by 7 bases and J by 1 base, with 20 bases left in between.

V gene TRBV7-6 combines with J gene TRBJ2-7; 7 bases agree with TRBD2. Germline CDR1 and CDR2: SGHVS and FNYEAQ. This CDR3 is built from 15 residues. V was pared by 0 bases and J by 7 bases, with 9 bases of the junction left unmatched. The CDR3 loop reads CASSLASRGRGEQYF. CDR3 sequence (DNA): TGTGCCAGCAGCTTAGCGTCTCGCGGGAGAGGGGAGCAGTACTTC.

V and J are TRBV25-1 and TRBJ2-5; TRBD1 might be the D (6 bases). Trimming took off 2 bases at V and 3 bases at J, with 10 bases between the two ends. The CDR3 sequence is 14 residues long. Germline-derived CDR1 and CDR2 are MGHDK and SYGVNS. The CDR3 DNA follows: TGTGCCAGCAGTGAAATGAGGACAGAAGAGACCCAGTACTTC. This translates into CASSEMRTEETQYF.

The CDR3 loop reads CASSQSGGHTGELFF. CDR3 in DNA: TGTGCCAGCAGCCAAAGCGGGGGGCATACCGGGGAGCTGTTTTTT. The chain uses TRBV11-2 and TRBJ2-2, with TRBD2 matching over 9 bases. The CDR3 runs 15 residues. The germline gives CDR1 SGHAT, CDR2 FQNNGV. With V trimmed by 5 bases and J by 5 bases, 6 bases remained unmatched.

V and J are TRBV18 and TRBJ2-7; the match to TRBD2 covers 8 bases. V lost 3 bases and J lost 5; bases outside the gene matches: 12. Germline V CDR1 and CDR2: KGHSH, LQKENI. CDR3 length: 16 residues. The CDR3 protein is CASSPRPGAGGDEQYF. The CDR3 region has the DNA TGTGCCAGCTCACCCAGGCCCGGTGCCGGGGGGGACGAGCAGTACTTC. Full variable domain (missing parts from reference TRBV18 and TRBJ2-7): NAGVMQNPRHLVRRRGQEARLRCSPMKGHSHVYWYRQLPEEGLKFMVYLQKENIIDESGMPKERFSAEFPKEGPSILRIQQVVRGDSAAYFCASSPRPGAGGDEQYFGPGTRLTVT.

The chain couples TRBV7-9 to TRBJ2-1; weak D call: TRBD1 (5 bases). The CDR3 covers 15 residues. V shed 5 bases and J shed 5 bases, with 16 bases lying between them. Germline loops: CDR1 SEHNR, CDR2 FQNEAQ (reference sequence). The CDR3 reads CASSLVGADHNEQFF. DNA for the CDR3: TGTGCCAGCAGCCTGGTTGGGGCGGATCACAATGAGCAGTTCTTC.

The chain's CDR3 is CASSPVGQGGYYGYTF. In DNA, the CDR3 is TGTGCCAGCAGCCCTGTGGGACAGGGGGGCTACTATGGCTACACCTTC. The gene calls are TRBV11-2 and TRBJ1-2, with 11 bases lining up with TRBD1. CDR3 size: 16 residues. V was pared by 5 bases and J by 3 bases, with 8 bases of the junction left unmatched. Germline CDR1 SGHAT, CDR2 FQNNGV.

This chain uses TRBV5-4 with TRBJ2-3; D is ambiguous. V was pared by 0 bases and J by 0 bases, with 5 bases between. CDR3 length equals 14 residues. CDR1 and CDR2 from the germline V gene are SGHNT and YYREEE (reference sequence). This CDR3 is CASSLDFSTDTQYF. The CDR3 DNA follows: TGTGCCAGCAGCTTGGACTTTAGCACAGATACGCAGTATTTT.

This clone was seen more than once but under ten times. The chain is built from TRBV5-4 and TRBJ1-2; no firm D call. CDR1 is SGHNT, CDR2 YYREEE, per germline (reference sequence). The CDR3 extends over 16 amino acids. Between the trimmed V and J ends, which lost 4 bases and 4 bases, there was a span of 20 bases. CDR3 DNA: TGTGCCAGCAGCCTACCTAGCAGTATGCACTTCTATGGCTACACCTTC. Translating it yields CASSLPSSMHFYGYTF.

This sequence joins TRBV27 and TRBJ2-3, with TRBD2 matching over 7 bases. The CDR3 runs 17 residues. In germline, CDR1 is MNHEY, CDR2 SMNVEV (reference sequence). V gave up 5 bases and J gave up 4 bases; unmatched junction bases: 15. CDR3 DNA: TGTGCCAGCAGTCCGACTAAACTAGCCACTAGCGCAGATACGCAGTATTTT. Its translation is CASSPTKLATSADTQYF.

The chain links TRBV28 to TRBJ2-4; possibly TRBD2 for D (6 bases). Between the trimmed V and J ends, which lost 6 bases and 6 bases, there was a span of 21 bases. The CDR3 covers 16 residues. Germline CDR1 is MDHEN and CDR2 is SYDVKM. Here the CDR3 DNA reads TGTGCCAGCAGCCTGCGGGACTCCAAAGGAGGAAACATTCAGTACTTC. It yields the protein CASSLRDSKGGNIQYF. Filled out from reference TRBV28 and TRBJ2-4, the complete variable domain reads DVKVTQSSRYLVKRTGEKVFLECVQDMDHENMFWYRQDPGLGLRLIYFSYDVKMKEKGDIPEGYSVSREKKERFSLILESASTNQTSMYLCASSLRDSKGGNIQYFGAGTRLSVL.

The genes are TRBV10-2 and TRBJ2-1, with a tentative D call TRBD1 (5 bases). This CDR3 is 14 amino acids long. Trimming pared 7 bases from V and 5 bases from J, leaving 15 bases between. CDR1 is WSHSY and CDR2 is SAAADI in the germline V gene. The CDR3 DNA is TGCGCCAGCAATATAGGCAGGGCCCACAATGAGCAGTTCTTC. This encodes CASNIGRAHNEQFF.

The rearrangement uses TRBV7-9 and TRBJ2-7, with D possibly TRBD1 on 5 matching bases. Germline lookup yields CDR1 SEHNR and CDR2 FQNEAQ (reference sequence). The CDR3 sequence is 15 residues long. V was clipped by 4 bases and J by 3 bases, with 16 bases between them. CDR3 in amino acids: CASSSPDRISYEQYF. The CDR3 nucleotides are TGTGCCAGCAGCTCACCCGACAGAATTAGCTACGAGCAGTACTTC.

This clone was seen a handful of times. The chain links TRBV19 to TRBJ2-2; 7 positions match TRBD1. V shed 6 bases and J 3 bases; nucleotides not matched to a gene: 10. Looked up from germline, CDR1 is LNHDA and CDR2 is SQIVND (reference sequence). The CDR3 length is 16 residues. The CDR3 sequence is CASSQDRVPDTGELFF. The CDR3, as DNA: TGTGCCAGTAGCCAAGACAGGGTGCCGGACACCGGGGAGCTGTTTTTT.

This clone has a handful of counts. The V gene is TRBV21-1, the J gene TRBJ1-2; the table's D call, TRBD1, has no DNA check behind it. TRBV21-1 is tagged as a pseudogene. The CDR3 consists of 18 residues. The CDR3 region is CASSKEKPPGQGAEGYTF. CDR3 coding DNA: TGTGCCAGCAGCAAAGAAAAACCCCCGGGACAGGGGGCGGAAGGCTACACCTTC.